This T cell receptor beta chain was retrieved from a study of OX40 agonist ivuxolimab in advanced cancers. Background for the entire study: Ivuxolimab, which targeted the costimulatory receptor OX40 (CD134), was an agonistic, fully human IgG2 monoclonal antibody. Intravenous ivuxolimab was administered to patients every 2 weeks at six dose levels: 0.01, 0.1, 0.3, 1.5, 3 and 10 mg/kg. Of the approximately 50 dose-escalation patients, hepatocellular carcinoma was present in 19, melanoma in around 15, renal cell carcinoma in 9 and head and neck cancer in 9. In the dose-escalation cohort, over 65% of patients were male, and the mean age was about 55 years, with a range of 23 to 79. Prior anti-PD-1, anti-PD-L1 or anti-CTLA-4 therapy was permitted, and checkpoint inhibitors had been received by around 39% of dose-escalation patients. Partial responses occurred in three dose-escalation patients, of whom one had hepatocellular carcinoma and two had cutaneous melanoma. The point of sequencing TCRbeta in the periphery was to test whether ivuxolimab changed TCR sequence diversity and drove clonal T-cell expansion. The paper describes the monotherapy dose-escalation part (N of about 52 patients) of the phase I trial of ivuxolimab. General findings and caveats noted by the study authors: Antigen specificity was not determined for the clonally expanded peripheral T cells. Low levels of normalized T-cell clonal expansion were also shown by some nonresponding patients. On average, CD8+ T cells showed more expanded clones than CD4+ T cells after ivuxolimab. In the 0.1-3.0 mg/kg groups, partial responders were among the patients with the lowest normalized peripheral clonal expansion, particularly in CD8+ T cells. Clonal expansion of both CD4+ and CD8+ blood T cells was observed from baseline to week 6 at doses 0.1 to 3.0 mg/kg.

Reading from cysteine to phenylalanine, the CDR3 counts 14 amino acids. The kept DNA is CDR3 alone, 42 bases in frame from the first base. The germline V gene specifies MNHEY as CDR1 and SVGAGI as CDR2. Trimming accounts for 7 bases at V and 4 bases at J, while the number of junction bases matched to no gene is 9. This clone was seen a single time. Its cognate antigen has yet to be identified. Per-base qualities were not stored, and no clone one base away is much larger. Patients with autoimmune disease history or receiving systemic immunosuppression were excluded from the trial. Peripheral blood for TCR sequencing was drawn from every dose cohort at baseline, at cycle 4 day 1 and at cycle 7 day 1. The samples were taken from a phase I, first-in-human, multicenter, open-label dose-escalation trial of ivuxolimab. Adults with locally advanced or metastatic melanoma, renal cell carcinoma, hepatocellular carcinoma or head and neck squamous cell carcinoma were enrolled in the trial. CD4+ and CD8+ T cells were sorted separately from peripheral blood before TCR sequencing.

Genomic DNA was extracted from sorted cells for sequencing of the TCRbeta CDR3 region. TCRbeta CDR3 regions were sequenced using the immunoSEQ Assay. Imported from immuneACCESS, the table was reduced by TCRdb to in-frame sequences with V and J called. These copies leave out some clones; in studies compared against another copy, an unresolved V gene accounts for under half, and the cause of the remainder is not known. Here the sample has some 28,000 clones; approximately 86% occur a single time. The biggest ten clones account for 28% of the sample. Here the chain combines TRBV6-5 and TRBJ1-1; TRBD1 fits 7 bases in the junction. The specimen comprised CD4+ or CD8+ T cells sorted from blood, sampled in a trial of the OX40 agonist ivuxolimab. This sequence was found in an adult with an advanced solid tumor such as melanoma, head and neck, liver or kidney cancer. The CDR3 reads as follows: CASNLQGGVTEAFF. Here is the DNA: TGTGCCAGCAACCTCCAGGGGGGAGTCACTGAAGCTTTCTTT.